This T cell receptor (beta chain) was recovered during a study of blood T cell repertoires in COVID-19. The data were produced by immunoSEQ multiplex PCR, yet TCRdb's version contains in-frame clones alone and is incomplete. The sample includes some 100,000 clones, over 75% of them seen just once. Deletions cut 4 bases from V and 6 bases from J, with 19 bases between. Germline lookup yields CDR1 SQVTM and CDR2 ANQGSEA. This CDR3 has 14 residues. The sequencing sample was made of peripheral blood. The rearrangement uses TRBV29-1 and TRBJ2-7; weak D call: TRBD2 (7 bases). This receptor was identified in a woman aged 30 to 39 with acute or convalescent COVID-19. The CDR3 loop reads CSVVGARGAVEQYF. The CDR3, as DNA: TGCAGCGTTGTAGGGGCTCGGGGGGCGGTCGAGCAGTACTTC.